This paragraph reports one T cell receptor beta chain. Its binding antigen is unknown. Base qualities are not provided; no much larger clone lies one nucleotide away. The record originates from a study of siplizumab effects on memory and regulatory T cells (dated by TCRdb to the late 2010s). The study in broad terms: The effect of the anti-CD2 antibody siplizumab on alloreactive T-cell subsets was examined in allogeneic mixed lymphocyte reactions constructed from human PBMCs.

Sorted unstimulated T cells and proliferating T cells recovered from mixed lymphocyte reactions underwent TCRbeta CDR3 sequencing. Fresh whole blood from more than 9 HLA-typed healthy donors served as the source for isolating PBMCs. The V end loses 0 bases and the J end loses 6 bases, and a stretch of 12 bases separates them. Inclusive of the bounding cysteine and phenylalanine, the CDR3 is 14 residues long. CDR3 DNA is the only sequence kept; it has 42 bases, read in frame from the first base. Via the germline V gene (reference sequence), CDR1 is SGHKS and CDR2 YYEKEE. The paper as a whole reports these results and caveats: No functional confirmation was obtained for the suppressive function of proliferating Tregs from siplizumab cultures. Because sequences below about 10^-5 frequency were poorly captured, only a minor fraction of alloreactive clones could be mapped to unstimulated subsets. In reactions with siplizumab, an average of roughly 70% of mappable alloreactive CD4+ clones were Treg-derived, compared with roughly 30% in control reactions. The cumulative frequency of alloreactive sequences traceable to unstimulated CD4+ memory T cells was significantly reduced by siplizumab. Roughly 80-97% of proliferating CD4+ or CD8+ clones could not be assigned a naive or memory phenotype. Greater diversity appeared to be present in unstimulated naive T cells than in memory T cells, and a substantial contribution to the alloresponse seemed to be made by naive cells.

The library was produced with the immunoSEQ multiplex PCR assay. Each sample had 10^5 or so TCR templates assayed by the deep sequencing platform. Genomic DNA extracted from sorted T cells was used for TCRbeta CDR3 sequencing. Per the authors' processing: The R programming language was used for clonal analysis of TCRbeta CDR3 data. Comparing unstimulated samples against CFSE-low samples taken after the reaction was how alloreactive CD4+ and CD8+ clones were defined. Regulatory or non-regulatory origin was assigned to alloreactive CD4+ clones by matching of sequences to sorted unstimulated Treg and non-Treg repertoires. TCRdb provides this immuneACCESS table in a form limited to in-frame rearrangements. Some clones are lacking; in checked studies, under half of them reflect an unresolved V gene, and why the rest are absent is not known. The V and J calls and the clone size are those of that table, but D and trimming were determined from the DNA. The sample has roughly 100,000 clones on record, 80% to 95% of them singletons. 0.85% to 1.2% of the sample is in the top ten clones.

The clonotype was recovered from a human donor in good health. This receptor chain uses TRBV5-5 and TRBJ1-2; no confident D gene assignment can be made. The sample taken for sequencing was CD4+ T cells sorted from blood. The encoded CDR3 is CASSLGQTGHGYTF. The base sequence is TGTGCCAGCAGCTTGGGGCAGACTGGGCATGGCTACACCTTC.